What follows are 17 T cell receptor beta chains derived from one specimen sequenced in a study of blood T cells in healthy people across ages. Through a sample-barcoded 5' primer and a J-beta primer mix, a second PCR was run for roughly 7 to 12 cycles. One entry per CDR3 protein, called by TCRdb with MiXCR from the 5' RACE reads. The sample contains some 1,500,000 distinct CDR3 sequences, about 42% of which appear only once. Sample: blood. The receptors originated from a woman aged 18-29 years in good health.

This clonotype came up a few times. The rearrangement links TRBV7-2 to TRBJ1-5; D is unresolved. Germline V gene data show CDR1 as SGHTA and CDR2 as FQGNSA. CDR3 size: 16 residues. The V end lost 2 bases, the J end lost 2 bases, and 13 bases lay between the germline ends. The CDR3 region has the DNA TGTGCCAGCAGCTTATCCGGCTGGTATGGCAATCAGCCCCAGCATTTT. Its protein product is CASSLSGWYGNQPQHF.

This chain joins TRBV6-2 or TRBV6-3 and TRBJ1-1; D perhaps matches TRBD1 (6 bases). CDR1 and CDR2 (germline): MNHEY, SVGEGT. CDR3 length equals 16 residues. V was cut by 3 bases and J by 1 base, with 15 bases left in between. The CDR3 is CASSYWRGRTNTEAFF. The CDR3 bases are TGTGCCAGCAGTTATTGGCGGGGGCGGACGAACACTGAAGCTTTCTTT.

With regard to this clonotype: One base away lies a much larger clone, so this may be a sequencing read error. V is TRBV18 and J is TRBJ2-7, with TRBD1 as a possible D gene (7 bases). The CDR3 loop spans 14 amino acids. In germline, CDR1 is KGHSH, CDR2 LQKENI. V gave up 2 bases and J gave up 10 bases, with 18 bases separating them. The chain's CDR3 is CASSPKPRGEAQYF. CDR3 nucleotides: TGTGCCAGCTCACCAAAGCCCAGGGGGGAGGCCCAGTACTTC.

This clonotype was seen a few times. The V gene is TRBV7-2, the J gene TRBJ1-5, with D hard to call. The germline V gene encodes CDR1 SGHTA and CDR2 FQGNSA. V gave up 1 base and J gave up 5 bases, with 9 bases separating them. CDR3 length equals 14 residues. This CDR3 reads CASSLEPNYQPQHF. In DNA form, the CDR3 reads TGTGCCAGCAGCTTAGAACCAAACTATCAGCCCCAGCATTTT.

The chain employs TRBV2 and TRBJ2-4; D is uncertain. Trimming took off 4 bases at V and 4 bases at J, with 17 bases between the two ends. Germline values: CDR1 SNHLY, CDR2 FYNNEI. This CDR3 has 16 residues. CDR3 protein: CASSGVNRVLKNIQYF. DNA for the CDR3: TGTGCCAGCAGTGGAGTAAATAGGGTGTTAAAAAACATTCAGTACTTC.

The rearrangement links TRBV11-2 to TRBJ2-2; 7 nucleotides match TRBD1. Unmatched junction bases numbered 4, after V lost 11 bases and J lost 4 bases. Germline CDR1 reads SGHAT; CDR2 reads FQNNGV. This CDR3 comprises 12 residues. This CDR3 is CAWPGGTGELFF. The CDR3 DNA is TGTGCCTGGCCAGGGGGCACCGGGGAGCTGTTTTTT. The variable domain in full, completed from reference TRBV11-2 and TRBJ2-2, reads EAGVAQSPRYKIIEKRQSVAFWCNPISGHATLYWYQQILGQGPKLLIQFQNNGVVDDSQLPKDRFSAERLKGVDSTLKIQPAKLEDSAVYLCAWPGGTGELFFGEGSRLTVL.

V is TRBV4-3 and J is TRBJ1-5; D is unresolved. Looked up from germline, CDR1 is LGHNA and CDR2 is YSLEER. This CDR3 has 13 amino acids. With 3 bases removed from V and 10 bases from J, the gap between germline ends came to 13 bases. This chain's CDR3 is CASSQGRELPQHF. CDR3 DNA: TGCGCCAGCAGCCAGGGTCGTGAACTACCCCAGCATTTT.

In this sample, this clonotype turned up a few times. The J gene is TRBJ2-5, the V gene TRBV9; TRBD2 matches 11 bases. The CDR3 is 15 amino acids. Germline trimming cut 4 bases from V and 4 bases from J; bases unmatched to any gene: 6. Per germline, CDR1 SGDLS and CDR2 YYNGEE. The CDR3 protein is CASSRGLAGLETQYF. CDR3 DNA: TGTGCCAGCAGCCGAGGACTAGCGGGCCTAGAGACCCAGTACTTC.

The rearrangement links TRBV29-1 to TRBJ2-7; the D gene could be TRBD1 or TRBD2 (5 bases each). The CDR3 consists of 13 residues. CDR1 and CDR2 from the germline V gene are SQVTM and ANQGSEA. V lost 5 bases and J 1 base, leaving 12 bases between the germline ends. The CDR3 spells CSVWDGLSYEQYF. In DNA, the CDR3 is TGCAGCGTTTGGGACGGTTTATCCTACGAGCAGTACTTC.

The chain employs TRBV12-3 or TRBV12-4 and TRBJ1-2; D is unclear. The V end was cut by 5 bases, the J end by 1 base, with 14 bases between. The CDR3 is 15 amino acids. In nucleotides, the CDR3 is TGTGCCAGCAGTATACGCCCCCAGAGTAACTATGGCTACACCTTC. Its protein product is CASSIRPQSNYGYTF.

V usage is TRBV5-1 and J usage is TRBJ1-1, with D unclear. This CDR3 has 14 residues. Germline CDR1 and CDR2: SGHRS and YFSETQ. V lost 3 bases to trimming and J lost 0 bases, with 9 bases between them. This chain's CDR3 is CASSSRLVNTEAFF. The DNA for the CDR3 is TGCGCCAGCAGCTCCCGTCTAGTGAACACTGAAGCTTTCTTT.

This rearrangement joins TRBV7-2 to TRBJ2-1; 7 bases line up with TRBD2. The V segment lost 2 bases and the J segment 1 base; nucleotides outside the gene matches: 8. CDR1 and CDR2 (germline): SGHTA, FQGNSA. CDR3 length: 17 amino acids. In DNA, the CDR3 is TGTGCCAGCAGCTTAAGACCCCCTAGCGGTTCCTACAATGAGCAGTTCTTC. Its protein is CASSLRPPSGSYNEQFF.

The J gene is TRBJ1-1, the V gene TRBV9; 11 nucleotides line up with TRBD1. Germline V gene sequence: CDR1 SGDLS, CDR2 YYNGEE. Trimming cost V 0 bases and J 5 bases; bases outside gene matches: 15. This CDR3 has 19 residues. This CDR3 is CASSVGQDRGHMGETEAFF. The CDR3 coding sequence is TGTGCCAGCAGCGTAGGACAGGACAGGGGGCATATGGGGGAAACTGAAGCTTTCTTT.

The V and J genes are TRBV6-5 and TRBJ2-1; D gene ambiguous. The assigned J gene may be wrong: the sequence end matches TRBJ2-7 better. From germline, CDR1 is MNHEY and CDR2 SVGAGI. This CDR3 is 15 amino acids long. The CDR3 DNA follows: TGTGCCAGCAGTCGCCCGGATTGGCCCTACAATGAGCAGTACTTC. It codes for CASSRPDWPYNEQYF.

V usage is TRBV5-6 and J usage is TRBJ2-1; 8 bases are a match to TRBD1. There are 15 residues in the CDR3. Germline trimming cut 4 bases from V and 2 bases from J; bases unmatched to any gene: 5. Germline CDR1 and CDR2: SGHDT and YYEEEE. CDR3: CASSEPGQAYNEQFF. The CDR3 DNA sequence: TGTGCCAGCAGCGAGCCGGGACAGGCCTACAATGAGCAGTTCTTC.

This chain joins TRBV6-2 or TRBV6-3 and TRBJ2-1, with 12 bases fitting TRBD2. V lost 8 bases and J lost 12; bases outside the gene matches: 14. CDR3 length: 15 residues. Germline V lookup: CDR1 MNHEY, CDR2 SVGEGT. CDR3 bases: TGTGCCAGCTGTTCTCGGCTAGCGGGGGGGCCAGGGCAGTTCTTC. Translating it yields CASCSRLAGGPGQFF.

The chain's CDR3 is CASTKTWLAGQTTDTQYF. Written as DNA, the CDR3 is TGTGCCAGCACTAAAACGTGGTTAGCGGGCCAGACGACAGATACGCAGTATTTT. The chain is built from TRBV6-1 and TRBJ2-3; 7 nucleotides agree with TRBD2. Germline CDR1 and CDR2: MNHNS and SASEGT. V was clipped by 7 bases and J by 3 bases; unmatched bases: 19. The CDR3 contains 18 residues.